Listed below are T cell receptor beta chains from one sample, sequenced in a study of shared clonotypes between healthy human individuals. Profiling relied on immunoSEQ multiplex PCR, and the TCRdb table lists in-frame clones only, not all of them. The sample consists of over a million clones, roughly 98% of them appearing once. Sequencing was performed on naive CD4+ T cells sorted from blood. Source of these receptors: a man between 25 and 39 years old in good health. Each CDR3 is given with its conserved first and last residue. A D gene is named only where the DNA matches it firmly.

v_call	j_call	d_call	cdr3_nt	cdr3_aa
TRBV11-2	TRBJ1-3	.	TGTGCCAGCAGCTTATTTCGGGGGACTGGAAACACCATATATTTT	CASSLFRGTGNTIYF
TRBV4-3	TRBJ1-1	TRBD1	TGCGCCAGCAGCCAAAGTACAGGGGGAAACACTGAAGCTTTCTTT	CASSQSTGGNTEAFF
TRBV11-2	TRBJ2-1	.	TGTGCCAGCAGCGTCGCGGGTAGGCAGTTCTTC	CASSVAGRQFF
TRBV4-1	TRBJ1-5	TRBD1	TGCGCCAGCAGCCTACGACAGGGAGAATATCAGCCCCAGCATTTT	CASSLRQGEYQPQHF
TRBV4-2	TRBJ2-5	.	TGTGCCAGCAGCCACGAATGGAGGGGTACGAAAGAGACCCAGTACTTC	CASSHEWRGTKETQYF
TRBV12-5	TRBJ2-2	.	TGTGCTAGTGCCCCACGGGGGCGCGGGGTCACCGGGGAGCTGTTTTTT	CASAPRGRGVTGELFF
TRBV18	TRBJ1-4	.	TGTGCCAGCTCACCACGACAAGCAACTAATGAAAAACTGTTTTTT	CASSPRQATNEKLFF
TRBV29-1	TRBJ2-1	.	TGCAGCGTTGAAGAGGGGCCCTATGAGCAGTTCTTC	CSVEEGPYEQFF
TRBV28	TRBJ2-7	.	TGTGCCAGCACAGGGGGGGCCACGGTGGAGGAGCAGTACTTC	CASTGGATVEEQYF
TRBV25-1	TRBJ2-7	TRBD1	TGTGCCAGCAGGGACAGGACGAGCTCCTACGAGCAGTACTTC	CASRDRTSSYEQYF
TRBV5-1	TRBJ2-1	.	TGCGCCAGCAGCACGCAGTTCCCGGGACGTCAACAGGGAGAGCAGTTCTTC	CASSTQFPGRQQGEQFF
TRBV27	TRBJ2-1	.	TGTGCCAGCCGTTATCTGCGAGGAGGAGGGTTCGGGGGTGAGCAGTTCTTC	CASRYLRGGGFGGEQFF
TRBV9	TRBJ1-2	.	TGTGCCAGCAGCGTAGCGCAGACGGTAAACTATGGCTACACCTTC	CASSVAQTVNYGYTF
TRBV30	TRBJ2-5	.	TGTGCCTGGAGTGTACCGGTAGCACGGGAGACCCAGTACTTC	CAWSVPVARETQYF
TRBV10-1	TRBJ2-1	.	TGCGCCAGCAGTGAGTCGGGGACATCGCGGGAGTTCTTC	CASSESGTSREFF
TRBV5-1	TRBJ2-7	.	TGCGCCAGCAGCTTGGGGGCTGGCTACGAGCAGTACTTC	CASSLGAGYEQYF
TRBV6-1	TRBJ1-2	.	TGTGCCAGCAGTGAAAGTGAGGGGAAGCCTGGCTACACCTTC	CASSESEGKPGYTF
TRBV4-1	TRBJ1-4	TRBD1	TGCGCCAGCAGCCAAGGCCCCGGACAGGGAGGTGAAAAACTGTTTTTT	CASSQGPGQGGEKLFF
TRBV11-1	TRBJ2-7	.	TGTGCCAGCAGCTTAGAGGGCAGTAGCGAGGAGCAGTACTTC	CASSLEGSSEEQYF
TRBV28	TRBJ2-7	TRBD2	TGTGCCAGCAGTCTCCCCGGGGGGGCGGAGTACGAGCAGTACTTC	CASSLPGGAEYEQYF